This is a list of T cell receptor beta chains from one sample in a study of blood T cell repertoires in COVID-19. Sequencing used immunoSEQ multiplex PCR; TCRdb keeps in-frame clones, though not all of them. The repertoire holds some 250,000 clones, with about four fifths as singletons. Sample: peripheral blood. The receptor set was obtained from a woman younger than 35 with acute or convalescent COVID-19. Both conserved end residues are part of each CDR3. Each record gives: CDR3 length, J gene, clone size, V gene, D gene, CDR3 DNA, CDR3 protein. The D gene is left open where the match is weak. Rows may omit the clone size; those that give it use once, few, many or a size class.

>13|TRBJ2-1|NA|TRBV29-1|NA
TGCAGCGGAGACAGACGCTCCTACAATGAGCAGTTCTTC
CSGDRRSYNEQFF
>14|TRBJ2-7|NA|TRBV19|TRBD1
TGTGCCAGTAGTGGGGACAGGGGATTGTACGAGCAGTACTTC
CASSGDRGLYEQYF
>15|TRBJ2-7|NA|TRBV6-5|TRBD1
TGTGCCAGCAGATCTTTGGGACAGCAATCCTACGAGCAGTACTTC
CASRSLGQQSYEQYF
>16|TRBJ2-3|NA|TRBV3-1/TRBV3-2|TRBD2
TGTGCCAGCAGCCAAGTGGCGGGAGCAGGCACAGATACGCAGTATTTT
CASSQVAGAGTDTQYF
>20|TRBJ2-7|NA|TRBV28|TRBD2
TGTGCCAGTACCTGGGCAGGGGGAAGGACTAGCGGGGGTACCTCCTACGAGCAGTACTTC
CASTWAGGRTSGGTSYEQYF
>15|TRBJ1-5|few|TRBV19|TRBD1
TGTGCCAGTAGTCCCAAGGACAGGAGCAATCAGCCCCAGCATTTT
CASSPKDRSNQPQHF
>14|TRBJ1-1|NA|TRBV28|NA
TGTGCCAGCAGTGCCGGACAAGAGAACACTGAAGCTTTCTTT
CASSAGQENTEAFF
>14|TRBJ2-7|NA|TRBV19|NA
TGTGCCAGTAGTATACGCGGGACCTCCTACGAGCAGTACTTC
CASSIRGTSYEQYF
>13|TRBJ2-4|medium-sized|TRBV19|NA
TGTGCCAGTAGACTGGGCTCGGAAAACATTCAGTACTTC
CASRLGSENIQYF
>14|TRBJ1-1|NA|TRBV7-9|TRBD1
TGTGCCAGCAGCCTGAGGACAGGGTGGACTGAAGCTTTCTTT
CASSLRTGWTEAFF
>13|TRBJ2-7|NA|TRBV3-1/TRBV3-2|NA
TGTGCCAGCAGCCAATTCCTCGGGTACGAGCAGTACTTC
CASSQFLGYEQYF
>15|TRBJ2-7|NA|TRBV3-1/TRBV3-2|NA
TGTGCCAGCAGCCAGGGCGGGGTGGGCTCCTACGAGCAGTACTTC
CASSQGGVGSYEQYF
>15|TRBJ1-4|NA|TRBV7-9|NA
TGTGCCAGCAGTTCCCAGCTAACTATTAATGAAAAACTGTTTTTT
CASSSQLTINEKLFF
>16|TRBJ2-5|NA|TRBV7-2|TRBD1
TGTGCCAGCAGCAGGGAGACAGGGGGAGTTTCGGAGACCCAGTACTTC
CASSRETGGVSETQYF
>17|TRBJ2-1|NA|TRBV11-2|TRBD2
TGTGCCAGCAGCTTCGGACTAGCGGGAGGGATAGTTAATGAGCAGTTCTTC
CASSFGLAGGIVNEQFF
>13|TRBJ2-2|NA|TRBV29-1|TRBD1
TGCAGCGTCCCTACAGGGGTGGCCGGGGAGCTGTTTTTT
CSVPTGVAGELFF
>14|TRBJ2-7|NA|TRBV4-3|TRBD2
TGCGCCAGCAGCCAACTAGCGGGGGATTACGAGCAGTACTTC
CASSQLAGDYEQYF
>14|TRBJ1-6|NA|TRBV3-1/TRBV3-2|NA
TGTGCCAGCAGCCAAGTCGGGGGGGGGTCACCCCTCCACTTT
CASSQVGGGSPLHF
>13|TRBJ1-2|NA|TRBV12-3/TRBV12-4|NA
TGTGCCAGCAGTCCCCAGGGGCGGAATGGCTACACCTTC
CASSPQGRNGYTF
>15|TRBJ2-1|NA|TRBV9|TRBD2
TGTGCCAGCAGCGTCGGACTAGCGGGAGGTAATGAGCAGTTCTTC
CASSVGLAGGNEQFF
>16|TRBJ1-1|NA|TRBV3-1/TRBV3-2|NA
TGTGCCAGCAGCCAAGTGGTTAGCCGGAGTTCCTATGAAGCTTTCTTT
CASSQVVSRSSYEAFF
>12|TRBJ1-2|NA|TRBV30|TRBD1
TGTGCCTGGTCCACAGGGGGTTCAGGCTACACCTTC
CAWSTGGSGYTF
>14|TRBJ2-7|NA|TRBV29-1|TRBD1
TGCAGCGTTGATCTTGGGACAGGTGCCTACGAGCAGTACTTC
CSVDLGTGAYEQYF
>13|TRBJ2-7|NA|TRBV6-5|TRBD1
TGTGCCAGCAGTTACAGGGGGCTCGACGAGCAGTACTTC
CASSYRGLDEQYF
>16|TRBJ1-1|NA|TRBV29-1|TRBD1
TGCAGCGCTGGGGAAGGGGGGACAGTGATGAACACTGAAGCTTTCTTT
CSAGEGGTVMNTEAFF
>18|TRBJ2-2|NA|TRBV4-2|TRBD2
TGTGCCAGCAGCCAAGGTTTCGGCGCGGGAGCGAACACCGGGGAGCTGTTTTTT
CASSQGFGAGANTGELFF
>16|TRBJ2-1|NA|TRBV28|TRBD2
TGTGCCACCCTCCATCGGACTAGCGGGAGTAAAAATGAGCAGTTCTTC
CATLHRTSGSKNEQFF
>15|TRBJ1-5|NA|TRBV7-9|NA
TGTGCCAGCAGCTTAGCGGGGGGGGAGAATCAGCCCCAGCATTTT
CASSLAGGENQPQHF
>15|TRBJ2-1|NA|TRBV6-5|NA
TGTGCCAGCAGCTTGGTGGGGCTCGGCTACAATGAGCAGTTCTTC
CASSLVGLGYNEQFF